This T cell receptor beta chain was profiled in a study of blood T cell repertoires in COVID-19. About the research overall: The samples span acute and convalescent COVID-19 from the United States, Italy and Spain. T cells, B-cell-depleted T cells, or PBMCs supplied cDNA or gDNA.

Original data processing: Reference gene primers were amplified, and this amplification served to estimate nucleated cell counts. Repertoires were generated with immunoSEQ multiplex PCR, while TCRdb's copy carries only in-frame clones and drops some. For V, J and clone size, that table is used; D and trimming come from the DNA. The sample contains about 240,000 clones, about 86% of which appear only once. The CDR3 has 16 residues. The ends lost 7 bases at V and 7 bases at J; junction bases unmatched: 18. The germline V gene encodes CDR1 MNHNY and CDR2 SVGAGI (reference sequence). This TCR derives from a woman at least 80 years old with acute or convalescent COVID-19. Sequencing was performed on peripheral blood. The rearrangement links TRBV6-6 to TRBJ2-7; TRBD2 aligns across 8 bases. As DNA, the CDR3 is TGTGCCAGCAATTTAGGGACTAGTCCCATCCAAGGGGAGCAGTACTTC. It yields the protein CASNLGTSPIQGEQYF.